This TCR beta chain was captured in a study of shared clonotypes between healthy human individuals. Study-level information: The donor pool was made up of a couple of women and a few men aged 18 to 49.

In the study's own analysis: In the immunoSEQ data, sequences were junction-only and lacked quality scores, so filtering differed. Sequenced by immunoSEQ multiplex PCR; TCRdb stores in-frame clones only, minus some. V, J and clone size reflect that table, while D and trimming were determined from the DNA. The data contain about 480,000 clones, around 74% of them singletons. Unsorted samples drew genomic DNA from tens of millions of PBMCs. Germline values: CDR1 SGHTA, CDR2 FQGNSA. This CDR3 comprises 15 residues. Trimming took 1 base from V and 2 from J, leaving 10 bases between them. This receptor was taken from a woman in her 40s in good health. Some clones in this sample may be carry-over from other donors' samples. The chain recombines TRBV7-2 with TRBJ2-3; no reliable D call. Sequencing input: PBMCs. The CDR3 DNA follows: TGTGCCAGCAGCTTAGAGGCACAGTTCACAGATACGCAGTATTTT. It yields the protein CASSLEAQFTDTQYF.